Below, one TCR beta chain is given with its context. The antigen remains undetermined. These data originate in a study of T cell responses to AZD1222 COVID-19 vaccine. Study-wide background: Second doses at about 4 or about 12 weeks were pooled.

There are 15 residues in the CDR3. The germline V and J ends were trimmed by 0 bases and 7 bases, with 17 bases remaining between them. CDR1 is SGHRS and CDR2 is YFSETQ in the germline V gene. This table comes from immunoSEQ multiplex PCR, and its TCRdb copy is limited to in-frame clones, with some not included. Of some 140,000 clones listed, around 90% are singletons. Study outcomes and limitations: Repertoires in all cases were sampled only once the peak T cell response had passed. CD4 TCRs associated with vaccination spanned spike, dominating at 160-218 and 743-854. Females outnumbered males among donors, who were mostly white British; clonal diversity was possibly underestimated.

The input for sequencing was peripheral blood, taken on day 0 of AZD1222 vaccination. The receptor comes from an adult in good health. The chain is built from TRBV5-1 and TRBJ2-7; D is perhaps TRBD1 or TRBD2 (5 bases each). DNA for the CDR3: TGCGCCAGCAGCTTGGCCCCCCCAGGGACGGGGGAGCAGTACTTC. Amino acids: CASSLAPPGTGEQYF.